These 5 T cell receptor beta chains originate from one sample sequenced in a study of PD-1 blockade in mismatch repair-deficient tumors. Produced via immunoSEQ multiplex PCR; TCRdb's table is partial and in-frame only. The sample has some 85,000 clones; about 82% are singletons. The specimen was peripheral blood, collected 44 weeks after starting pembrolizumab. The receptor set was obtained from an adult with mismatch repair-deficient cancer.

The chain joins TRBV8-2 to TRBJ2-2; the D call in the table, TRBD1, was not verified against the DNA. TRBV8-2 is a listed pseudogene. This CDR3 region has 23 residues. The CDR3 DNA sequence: TGTGGCAGTGCATCCGCAGCCCCCCGCGGGCTCCAAGGGGGCAGATCGAACACCGGGGAGCTGTTTTTT. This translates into CGSASAAPRGLQGGRSNTGELFF.

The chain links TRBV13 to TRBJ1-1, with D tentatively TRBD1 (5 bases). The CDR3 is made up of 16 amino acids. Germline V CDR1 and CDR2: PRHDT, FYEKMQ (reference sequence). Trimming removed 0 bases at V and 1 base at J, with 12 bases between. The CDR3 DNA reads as TGTGCCAGCAGCTTAGGACAGGCCCTTGAGAACACTGAAGCTTTCTTT. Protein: CASSLGQALENTEAFF.

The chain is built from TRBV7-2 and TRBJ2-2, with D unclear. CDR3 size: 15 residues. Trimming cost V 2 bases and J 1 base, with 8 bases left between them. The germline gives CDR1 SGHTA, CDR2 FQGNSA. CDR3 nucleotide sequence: TGTGCCAGCAGCTTATTAAGCCTGAACACCGGGGAGCTGTTTTTT. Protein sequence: CASSLLSLNTGELFF.

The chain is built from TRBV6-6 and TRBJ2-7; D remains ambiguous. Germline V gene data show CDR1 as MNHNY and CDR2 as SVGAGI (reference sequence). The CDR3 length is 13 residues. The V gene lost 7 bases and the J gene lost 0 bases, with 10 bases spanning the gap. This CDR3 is CASTPGSSYEQYF. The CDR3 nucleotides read TGTGCCAGCACCCCGGGCAGCTCCTACGAGCAGTACTTC.

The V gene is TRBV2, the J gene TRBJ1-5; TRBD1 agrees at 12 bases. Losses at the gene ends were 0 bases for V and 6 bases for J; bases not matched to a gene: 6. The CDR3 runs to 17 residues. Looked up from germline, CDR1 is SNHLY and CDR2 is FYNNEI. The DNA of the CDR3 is TGTGCCAGCAGTGAAGCGCAGGGGACAGGGGGCAGTCAGCCCCAGCATTTT. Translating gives CASSEAQGTGGSQPQHF.